This T cell receptor (beta chain) was recovered during a study of memory B cells and T cells in multiple sclerosis. Study results and caveats: Shared clonotype counts depended on differing compartment clone-set sizes and were normalized.

Clones were sequenced by immunoSEQ multiplex PCR, and TCRdb holds only the in-frame ones, with some missing. This table has around 7,600 clones, about 60% appearing once. V was pared by 3 bases and J by 4 bases, with 7 bases between. This CDR3 is 13 amino acids long. Germline assignment: CDR1 MNHEY and CDR2 SMNVEV (reference sequence). On this clone itself: No antigen is known for it.

This sequence originates from a human donor with multiple sclerosis. The gene calls are TRBV27 and TRBJ2-4; D is unresolved. The source material was memory (CD45RO+) CD8+ T cells from blood. This CDR3 reads CASSLGRKNIQYF. CDR3 coding DNA: TGTGCCAGCAGTTTGGGCAGAAAAAACATTCAGTACTTC.